Listed below are T cell receptor beta chains from one sample, sequenced in a study of T cell responses to AZD1222 COVID-19 vaccine. Clones were sequenced by immunoSEQ multiplex PCR, and TCRdb holds only the in-frame ones, with some missing. The sample includes over 150,000 clones, about nine tenths of them seen just once. The specimen comprised peripheral blood, sampled 28 days after the second AZD1222 dose. These receptors all stem from an adult who received the AZD1222 COVID-19 vaccine. Both conserved end residues are part of each CDR3. The D gene is left open where the match is weak. Only some rows state a clone size, as once, few, many or a class for expanded clones.

j_call clone_size d_call v_call cdr3_aa cdr3_nt
TRBJ2-7 NA TRBD1 TRBV19 CASSRQGTGEQYF TGTGCCAGTAGTCGACAGGGGACGGGCGAGCAGTACTTC
TRBJ2-3 NA TRBD2 TRBV28 CASSLPLAGGMDTQYF TGTGCCAGCAGTTTACCGCTAGCGGGAGGTATGGATACGCAGTATTTT
TRBJ1-5 NA NA TRBV6-1 CASSDQSNNQPQHF TGTGCCAGCAGTGACCAGTCGAACAATCAGCCCCAGCATTTT
TRBJ2-7 NA TRBD2 TRBV2 CASRGRGSYEQYF TGTGCCAGCAGGGGGCGCGGGAGCTACGAGCAGTACTTC
TRBJ2-3 once TRBD2 TRBV5-1 CASSLARLAYTSTDTQYF TGCGCCAGCAGCTTGGCGAGACTAGCGTATACTAGCACAGATACGCAGTATTTT
TRBJ1-1 NA NA TRBV6-4 CASSEAAGLSEAFF TGTGCCAGCAGTGAAGCGGCAGGGCTTTCTGAAGCTTTCTTT
TRBJ2-3 NA NA TRBV7-3 CASSLNGDTQYF TGTGCCAGCAGCTTAAACGGGGATACGCAGTATTTT
TRBJ2-1 NA NA TRBV5-1 CASSLGAVSYNEQFF TGCGCCAGCAGCTTGGGGGCCGTGTCCTACAATGAGCAGTTCTTC
TRBJ2-1 NA NA TRBV2 CASIATSPSYNEQFF TGTGCCAGCATCGCGACTAGTCCCTCCTACAATGAGCAGTTCTTC
TRBJ2-2 NA NA TRBV15 CATSRGTSNTGELFF TGTGCCACCAGCAGAGGGACATCGAACACCGGGGAGCTGTTTTTT
TRBJ2-1 NA NA TRBV12-3/TRBV12-4 CASSLSGNEQFF TGTGCCAGCAGTTTATCGGGGAATGAGCAGTTCTTC
TRBJ2-7 once NA TRBV12-3/TRBV12-4 CASGGAGEGEQYF TGTGCCAGCGGGGGTGCAGGGGAAGGCGAGCAGTACTTC
TRBJ1-2 NA NA TRBV6-6 CASSISAWRKNYGYTF TGTGCCAGCAGTATTTCCGCTTGGAGGAAAAACTATGGCTACACCTTC
TRBJ2-1 NA NA TRBV19 CASSNGNEQFF TGTGCCAGTAGTAACGGGAATGAGCAGTTCTTC
TRBJ1-2 NA NA TRBV19 CASTPWGTRPGNGYTF TGTGCCAGTACCCCATGGGGGACACGCCCGGGAAATGGCTACACCTTC
TRBJ1-2 NA TRBD1 TRBV20-1 CSASPQDRVINYGYTF TGCAGTGCTAGTCCTCAGGACAGGGTAATCAACTATGGCTACACCTTC
TRBJ1-4 NA NA TRBV2 CASSGFSGALEKLFF TGTGCCAGCAGTGGCTTTTCAGGGGCTTTGGAAAAACTGTTTTTT
TRBJ1-2 NA NA TRBV2 CATGGGNYGYTF TGTGCCACCGGAGGGGGGAACTATGGCTACACCTTC
TRBJ1-3 NA NA TRBV3-1/TRBV3-2 CASSQDLQGRNTIYF TGTGCCAGCAGCCAAGATCTCCAGGGGCGAAACACCATATATTTT
TRBJ2-4 NA NA TRBV7-6 CASGTELGIQYF TGTGCCAGCGGGACGGAGCTAGGCATTCAGTACTTC
TRBJ2-7 NA NA TRBV28 CASRSLTSPGDEQYF TGTGCCAGCAGATCTTTAACTAGCCCCGGGGACGAGCAGTACTTC
TRBJ1-3 NA NA TRBV11-3 CASSLEPSKERRTGNTIYF TGTGCCAGCAGCTTGGAGCCATCAAAGGAGAGGAGGACTGGAAACACCATATATTTT
TRBJ1-2 NA NA TRBV3-1/TRBV3-2 CASSQGPGESYGYTF TGTGCCAGCAGCCAAGGTCCGGGGGAGAGCTATGGCTACACCTTC
TRBJ2-5 NA TRBD2 TRBV5-5 CASSVGALAGRQETQYF TGTGCCAGCAGCGTCGGAGCACTAGCGGGTAGGCAAGAGACCCAGTACTTC
TRBJ2-3 once TRBD1 TRBV13 CASSPRGPDTQYF TGTGCCAGCAGCCCCAGGGGGCCAGATACGCAGTATTTT
TRBJ2-2 NA NA TRBV10-1 CASSDNRANTGELFF TGCGCCAGCAGTGATAACAGGGCAAACACCGGGGAGCTGTTTTTT
TRBJ2-1 NA NA TRBV9 CASSEGGAGYNEQFF TGTGCCAGCAGCGAGGGGGGAGCAGGATACAATGAGCAGTTCTTC
TRBJ2-5 NA NA TRBV18 CASSPGTLGETQYF TGTGCCAGCTCACCAGGGACCCTGGGAGAGACCCAGTACTTC
TRBJ2-7 NA NA TRBV18 CASSPAGTAQQYF TGTGCCAGCTCACCGGCCGGGACCGCGCAGCAGTACTTC
TRBJ2-7 NA TRBD1 TRBV2 CASSELRTGCF TGTGCCAGCAGTGAACTGAGGACAGGGTGTTTC
TRBJ2-5 NA NA TRBV9 CASSVEGLGETQYF TGTGCCAGCAGCGTAGAGGGGCTGGGAGAGACCCAGTACTTC
TRBJ1-1 NA TRBD1 TRBV12-5 CASGLEGAITEAFF TGTGCTAGTGGTCTCGAGGGGGCTATCACTGAAGCTTTCTTT
TRBJ1-2 NA TRBD1 TRBV11-2 CASSLGQAYGYTF TGTGCCAGCAGCCTGGGACAGGCCTATGGCTACACCTTC
TRBJ1-6 NA TRBD1 TRBV6-5 CASRRTGGNSPLHF TGTGCCAGCAGACGGACAGGGGGTAATTCACCCCTCCACTTT
TRBJ1-3 once NA TRBV4-1 CASSQQGISGNTIYF TGCGCCAGCAGCCAACAAGGGATCTCTGGAAACACCATATATTTT
TRBJ2-7 NA NA TRBV9 CASSVGTLSYEQYF TGTGCCAGCAGCGTCGGGACTCTCTCCTACGAGCAGTACTTC
TRBJ2-7 NA NA TRBV28 CASSLAGRGSHYEQYF TGTGCCAGCAGTTTAGCAGGCAGGGGTTCCCACTACGAGCAGTACTTC
TRBJ2-3 once NA TRBV5-1 CASSLGRVTDTQYF TGCGCCAGCAGCTTGGGACGCGTCACAGATACGCAGTATTTT
TRBJ1-3 once TRBD1 TRBV28 CASSSQQGSSGNTIYF TGTGCCAGCAGCAGCCAACAGGGGAGCTCTGGAAACACCATATATTTT
TRBJ1-5 few NA TRBV6-1 CASSDGGTPQPQHF TGTGCCAGCAGTGACGGAGGTACCCCTCAGCCCCAGCATTTT
TRBJ1-3 NA NA TRBV7-2 CASSFYRDLRSGNTIYF TGTGCCAGCAGCTTTTACAGGGATCTCCGCTCTGGAAACACCATATATTTT
TRBJ2-1 once NA TRBV28 CASSFLGTLDNEQFF TGTGCCAGCAGTTTCTTAGGGACACTAGACAATGAGCAGTTCTTC
TRBJ2-1 NA NA TRBV27 CASSFRGEQFF TGTGCCAGCAGTTTTAGGGGTGAGCAGTTCTTC